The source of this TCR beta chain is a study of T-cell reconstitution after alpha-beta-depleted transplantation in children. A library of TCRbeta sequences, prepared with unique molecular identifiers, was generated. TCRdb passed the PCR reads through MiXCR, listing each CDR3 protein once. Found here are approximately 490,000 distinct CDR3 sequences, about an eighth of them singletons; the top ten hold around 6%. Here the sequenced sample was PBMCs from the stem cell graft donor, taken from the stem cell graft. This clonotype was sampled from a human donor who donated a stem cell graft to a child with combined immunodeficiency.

CDR3 protein: CASSVSGSTYNEQFF. CDR3 DNA: TGTGCCAGCAGCGTAAGCGGGAGCACCTACAATGAGCAGTTCTTC. The rearrangement links TRBV9 to TRBJ2-1, with TRBD2 matching 8 bases. The CDR3 consists of 15 residues. Trimming cost V 1 base and J 2 bases; bases outside gene matches: 2. The germline V gene encodes CDR1 SGDLS and CDR2 YYNGEE. The complete variable domain, with remaining parts taken from reference TRBV9 and TRBJ2-1, reads DSGVTQTPKHLITATGQRVTLRCSPRSGDLSVYWYQQSLDQGLQFLIQYYNGEERAKGNILERFSAQQFPDLHSELNLSSLELGDSALYFCASSVSGSTYNEQFFGPGTRLTVL.